This TCR beta chain was captured by sequencing in a study of T cell responses to AZD1222 COVID-19 vaccine. Germline CDR1 and CDR2: LNHNV and YYDKDF (reference sequence). CDR3 length equals 16 residues. Trimming removed 1 base from V and 0 bases from J, with 10 bases in between. A word on this clone: Its antigen is unknown.

Study results and caveats: The donor cohort was predominantly white British with a female majority, and clonal diversity may have been underestimated. Seropositive status at baseline applied to only five to seven AZD1222 recipients.

The protocol was immunoSEQ multiplex PCR, while the TCRdb copy is restricted to in-frame clones and leaves out a portion. This table holds 80,000 to 100,000 clones, around 90% found once. Sequenced here: peripheral blood, sampled on day 0 of AZD1222 vaccination. This TCR was sampled from an adult in good health. The J gene is TRBJ1-3, the V gene TRBV15; possibly TRBD1 for D (5 bases). As DNA, the CDR3 is TGTGCCACCAGCAGAGGGACGGGACCCTCTGGAAACACCATATATTTT. Translation: CATSRGTGPSGNTIYF. Drawing the rest from reference TRBV15 and TRBJ1-3, the complete variable domain is DAMVIQNPRYQVTQFGKPVTLSCSQTLNHNVMYWYQQKSSQAPKLLFHYYDKDFNNEADTPDNFQSRRPNTSFCFLDIRSPGLGDTAMYLCATSRGTGPSGNTIYFGEGSWLTVV.